This T cell receptor beta chain was observed in a study of patients and donors after allogeneic stem cell transplantation. V lost 0 bases and J 1 base, leaving 7 bases between the germline ends. The CDR3 contains 15 residues. The germline CDR1 and CDR2 sequences are ENHRY and SYGVKD. TCRdb redid the calling of the RT-PCR reads with MiXCR, one entry per CDR3 protein. The repertoire holds about 960,000 distinct CDR3 sequences, with roughly 18% as singletons. This clonotype was observed a handful of times. The sample comprised blood, either unsorted or a sorted T cell fraction (not recorded which). This TCR derives from a human donor who was either an allogeneic HSCT recipient or a stem cell or donor lymphocyte infusion donor (not recorded which). It is not recorded whose cells these are; they may come from a transplant donor. This rearrangement joins TRBV10-3 to TRBJ1-5, with D unresolved. The CDR3 is CAISESRPSNQPQHF. In nucleotides, the CDR3 is TGTGCCATCAGTGAGTCGAGACCGAGCAATCAGCCCCAGCATTTT.